The present TCR beta chain was sequenced within a study of technical replicates of blood from a handful of donors. Germline V gene data show CDR1 as MNHNY and CDR2 as SVGAGI (reference sequence). The CDR3 length is 15 residues. Trimming removed 2 bases at V and 11 bases at J, with 16 bases between. The method was immunoSEQ multiplex PCR; TCRdb's version includes in-frame clones alone and lacks a portion of them. The table lists 68,000 or so clones, roughly nine tenths of them singletons. The specimen sequenced was PBMCs. The chain is built from TRBV6-6 and TRBJ1-6; possibly TRBD1 for D (5 bases). The origin of this receptor is a human donor in good health. Some clones in this sample may be carry-over from other donors' samples. The CDR3 loop reads CASSYDQGLVAPLHF. The CDR3 region has the DNA TGTGCCAGCAGTTACGACCAGGGCTTAGTGGCACCCCTCCACTTT.